The T cell receptor beta chain under discussion was sequenced for a study of cytomegalovirus exposure and HLA in healthy donors. Whole-study results and caveats: Productive rates of about 90% or about 30% were seen for most TCR beta V segments in an earlier analysis.

V trimming: 5 bases; J trimming: 0 bases; junction bases outside the gene matches: 7. The CDR3 loop spans 16 amino acids. Germline V lookup: CDR1 SGHVS, CDR2 FQNEAQ. This PCR relied on a set of 60 Vbeta primers and 13 Jbeta primers. Sequencing was performed with immunoSEQ multiplex PCR; in TCRdb, only in-frame clones are kept and a portion is missing. The sample shows some 81,000 clones, 72% of them seen only once. Comments on this clone: Antigen: not known.

This chain uses TRBV7-8 with TRBJ2-5; TRBD2 matches at 9 bases. This sequence was found in a woman aged 40 to 50 in good health and CMV-seropositive. The sequenced material came from PBMCs. The CDR3 DNA reads as TGTGCCAGCAGCCGCGGGACTAGCTTAAACCAAGAGACCCAGTACTTC. Amino acids: CASSRGTSLNQETQYF.